The clone carrying this T cell receptor (beta chain) was counted between two and nine times. What it binds is not known. The sample belongs to a study of CD8+CD57+ T cells in acquired aplastic anemia. Study at large: Across the sorted CD4+ and CD8+ cells, DNA amounts averaged approximately 3.1 ug. Broader study findings: Researchers reported that CD8+ Simpson's diversity was not significantly different in patients versus controls. Around 29 CD8+ CDR3 sequences were shared between patients and controls.

Germline V gene sequence: CDR1 KGHSH, CDR2 LQKENI. The CDR3 totals 14 residues. V lost 4 bases and J lost 7, with 13 bases in between. Profiling of TCR beta VDJ combinations and CDR3 sequences used genomic DNA as template. TCRdb re-analysed the reads in MiXCR, keeping a single row per CDR3 protein. This table has a few hundred thousand distinct CDR3 sequences, around 60% appearing once. This sequence originates from a human donor with severe aplastic anemia or a healthy control (not recorded which). This chain joins TRBV18 and TRBJ1-4, with TRBD1 as a possible D gene (5 bases). Specimen: sorted CD4+, CD8+, or CD8+CD57+ T cells (not recorded which) from PBMCs. The CDR3 spells CASSLHPRGEKLFF. Written as DNA, the CDR3 is TGTGCCAGCTCACTTCACCCTAGGGGTGAAAAACTGTTTTTT.